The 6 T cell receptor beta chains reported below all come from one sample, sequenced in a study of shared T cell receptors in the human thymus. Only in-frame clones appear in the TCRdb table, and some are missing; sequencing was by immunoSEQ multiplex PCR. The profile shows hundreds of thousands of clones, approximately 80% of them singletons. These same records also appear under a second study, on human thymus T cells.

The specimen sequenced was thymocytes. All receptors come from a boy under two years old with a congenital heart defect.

CDR3 loop: CASRPKEDRAEAFF. In DNA, the CDR3 is TGTGCCAGTAGGCCTAAAGAGGACAGGGCTGAAGCTTTCTTT. V gene TRBV19 combines with J gene TRBJ1-1; 8 positions agree with TRBD1. CDR1 and CDR2 (germline): LNHDA, SQIVND (reference sequence). CDR3 length: 14 amino acids. V gave up 6 bases and J gave up 6 bases; unmatched junction bases: 9.

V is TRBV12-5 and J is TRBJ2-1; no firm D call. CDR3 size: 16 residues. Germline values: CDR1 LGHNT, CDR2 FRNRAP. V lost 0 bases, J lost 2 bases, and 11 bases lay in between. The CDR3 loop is CASGLVPGSPYNEQFF. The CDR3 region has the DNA TGTGCTAGTGGTTTGGTACCAGGATCCCCCTACAATGAGCAGTTCTTC.

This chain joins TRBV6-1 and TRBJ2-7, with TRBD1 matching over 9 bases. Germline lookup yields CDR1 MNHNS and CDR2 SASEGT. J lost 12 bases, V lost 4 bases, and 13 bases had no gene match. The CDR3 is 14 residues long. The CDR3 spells CASSVKPTGGGRYF. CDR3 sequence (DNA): TGTGCCAGCAGTGTGAAACCAACAGGGGGCGGCCGGTACTTC.

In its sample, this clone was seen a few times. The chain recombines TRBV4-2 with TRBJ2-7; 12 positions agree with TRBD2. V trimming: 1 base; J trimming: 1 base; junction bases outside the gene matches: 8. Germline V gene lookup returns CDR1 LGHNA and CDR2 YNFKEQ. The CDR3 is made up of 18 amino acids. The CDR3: CASSQGSSGRARSYEQYF. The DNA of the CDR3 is TGTGCCAGCAGCCAAGGGTCTAGCGGGAGGGCCAGGTCCTACGAGCAGTACTTC.

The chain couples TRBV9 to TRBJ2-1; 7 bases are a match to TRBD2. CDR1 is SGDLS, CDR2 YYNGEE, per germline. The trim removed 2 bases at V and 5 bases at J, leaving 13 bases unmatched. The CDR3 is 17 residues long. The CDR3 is CASSVTNSGRPNNEQFF. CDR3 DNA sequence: TGTGCCAGCAGCGTCACTAATAGCGGGCGACCTAACAATGAGCAGTTCTTC.

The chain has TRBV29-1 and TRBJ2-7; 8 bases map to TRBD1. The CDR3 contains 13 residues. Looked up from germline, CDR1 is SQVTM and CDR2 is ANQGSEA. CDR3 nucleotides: TGCAACCCCCGGGACAGGCAAGTTTACGAGCAGTACTTC. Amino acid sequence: CNPRDRQVYEQYF.